The clone carrying this T cell receptor (beta chain) showed up just a few times. The source of the sample is a study of T cell responses to AZD1222 COVID-19 vaccine. Assay used: immunoSEQ multiplex PCR; TCRdb lists only in-frame clones, some missing. The repertoire holds roughly 70,000 clones, with roughly 88% as singletons. The germline V gene encodes CDR1 SGDLS and CDR2 YYNGEE. V lost 6 bases to trimming and J lost 9 bases, with 10 bases between them. This CDR3 spans 12 amino acids. The sequenced sample was peripheral blood, obtained on day 0 of AZD1222 vaccination. V usage is TRBV9 and J usage is TRBJ1-6; possibly TRBD1 for D (6 bases). The receptor comes from an adult in good health. Here the CDR3 reads CASTKGGSPLHF. DNA of the CDR3: TGTGCCAGCACCAAAGGGGGTTCACCCCTCCACTTT.